This T cell receptor beta chain was captured by sequencing in a study of T cell responses to AZD1222 COVID-19 vaccine. Sequenced by immunoSEQ multiplex PCR; TCRdb stores in-frame clones only, minus some. In the table there are more than 140,000 clones, around 89% of which are singletons. V lost 1 base and J lost 7, with 10 bases in between. The CDR3 has 13 residues. Germline V CDR1 and CDR2: SGHTA, FQGNSA. Study-wide results and caveats: Elevations in Spike-specific TCR breadth and depth followed administration of two AZD1222 doses. Spike-spanning, vaccine-associated CD4 TCRs were dominant at 160-218 and 743-854.

A word on this clone: Its antigen is not known.

Here the sequenced sample was peripheral blood, taken on day 0 of AZD1222 vaccination. V is TRBV7-2 and J is TRBJ1-1; possible D gene TRBD1, 6 bases. The sequence derives from an adult in good health. The CDR3 bases are TGTGCCAGCAGCTTAGGTACAGGGTATGAAGCTTTCTTT. Protein sequence: CASSLGTGYEAFF.